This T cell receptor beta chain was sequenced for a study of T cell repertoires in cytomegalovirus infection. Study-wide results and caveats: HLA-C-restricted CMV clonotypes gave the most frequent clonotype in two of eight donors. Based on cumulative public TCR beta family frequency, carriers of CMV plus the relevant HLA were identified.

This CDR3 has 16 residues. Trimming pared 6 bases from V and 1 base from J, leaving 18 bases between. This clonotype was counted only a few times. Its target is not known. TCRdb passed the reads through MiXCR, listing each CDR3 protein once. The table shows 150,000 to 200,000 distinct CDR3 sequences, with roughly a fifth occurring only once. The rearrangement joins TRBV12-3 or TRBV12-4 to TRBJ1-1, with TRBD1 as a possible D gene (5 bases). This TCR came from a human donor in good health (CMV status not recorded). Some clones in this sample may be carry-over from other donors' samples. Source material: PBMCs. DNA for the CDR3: TGTGCCAGCAGCCCCACTCCCGGGACGGCGAACACTGAAGCTTTCTTT. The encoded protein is CASSPTPGTANTEAFF.